The following is a T cell receptor (beta chain) sequence with its context. The source of the sample is a study of blood T cells in healthy people across ages. V lost 2 bases and J 4 bases, leaving 8 bases between the germline ends. CDR3 length: 12 residues. From germline, CDR1 is GTSNPN and CDR2 SVGIG (reference sequence). Then a second PCR, running roughly 7 to 11 cycles, was carried out with a sample-barcoded 5' primer and a J-beta primer mix. MiXCR, applied by TCRdb to the 5' RACE reads, yields one record per CDR3 protein. This table holds roughly 1.5 million distinct CDR3 sequences, about 45% found once.

The receptor was derived from a young woman in good health. What was sequenced was blood. V and J are TRBV30 and TRBJ1-2; D uncertain. DNA for the CDR3: TGTGCCTGGAGTAGGCTGGGCTATGGCTACACCTTC. Translated, it gives CAWSRLGYGYTF.